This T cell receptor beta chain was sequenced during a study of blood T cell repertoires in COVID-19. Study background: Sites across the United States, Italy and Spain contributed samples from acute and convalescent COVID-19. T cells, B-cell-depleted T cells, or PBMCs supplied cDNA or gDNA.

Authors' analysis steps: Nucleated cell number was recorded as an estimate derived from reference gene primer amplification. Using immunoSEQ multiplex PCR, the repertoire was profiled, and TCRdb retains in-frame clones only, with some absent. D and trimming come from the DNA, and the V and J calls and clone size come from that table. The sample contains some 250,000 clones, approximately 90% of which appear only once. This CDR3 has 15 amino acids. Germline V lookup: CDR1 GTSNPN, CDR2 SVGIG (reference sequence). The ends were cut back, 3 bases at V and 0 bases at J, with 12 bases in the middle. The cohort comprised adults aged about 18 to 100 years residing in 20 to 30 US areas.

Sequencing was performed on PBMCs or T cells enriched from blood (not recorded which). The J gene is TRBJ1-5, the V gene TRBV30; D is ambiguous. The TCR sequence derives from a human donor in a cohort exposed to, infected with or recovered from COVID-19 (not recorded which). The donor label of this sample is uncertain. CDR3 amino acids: CAWSQRVYSNQPQHF. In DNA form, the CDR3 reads TGTGCCTGGAGCCAACGGGTATATAGCAATCAGCCCCAGCATTTT.